This T cell receptor (beta chain) was captured by sequencing in a study of shared clonotypes between healthy human individuals. Study at large: Donors consisted of two women and a few men between 18 and 49.

Germline CDR1 and CDR2: SGHAT and FQNNGV. There are 15 residues in the CDR3. V gave up 5 bases and J gave up 2 bases, with 15 bases separating them. In the sorted-subset replicate PCRs, 150 to 250 ng DNA, around 30,000 T cell genomes, was used. Some clones are missing from TCRdb's copy, which holds only in-frame ones; the method was immunoSEQ multiplex PCR. The sample lists approximately 1.5 million clones, 98% to 99% seen once, with 0.36% in the top ten. Sequencing used naive CD4+ T cells sorted from blood. Documented subset: CD45RA+ positively selected. The genes are TRBV11-2 and TRBJ2-5; perhaps TRBD2 as D (5 bases). This TCR was sampled from a young man in good health. In DNA, the CDR3 is TGTGCCAGCAGCCCCGCCCGCAGGACTCAAGAGACCCAGTACTTC. This gives the protein CASSPARRTQETQYF.